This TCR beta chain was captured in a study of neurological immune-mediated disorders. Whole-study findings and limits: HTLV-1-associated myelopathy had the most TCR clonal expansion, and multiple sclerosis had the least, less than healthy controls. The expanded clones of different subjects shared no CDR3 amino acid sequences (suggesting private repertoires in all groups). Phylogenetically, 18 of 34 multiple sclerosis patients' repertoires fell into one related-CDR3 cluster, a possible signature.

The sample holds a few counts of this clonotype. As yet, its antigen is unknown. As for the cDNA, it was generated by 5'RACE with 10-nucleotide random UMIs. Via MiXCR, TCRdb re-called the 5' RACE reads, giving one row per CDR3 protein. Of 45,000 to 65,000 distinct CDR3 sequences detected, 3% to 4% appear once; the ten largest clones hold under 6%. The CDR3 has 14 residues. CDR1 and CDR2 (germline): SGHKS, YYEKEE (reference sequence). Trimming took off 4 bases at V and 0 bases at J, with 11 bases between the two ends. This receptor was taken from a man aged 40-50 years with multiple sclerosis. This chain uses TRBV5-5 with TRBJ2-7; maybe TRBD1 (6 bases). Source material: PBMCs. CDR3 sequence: CASSVTGNSYEQYF. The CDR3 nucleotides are TGTGCCAGCAGCGTTACAGGGAACTCCTACGAGCAGTACTTC.